This T cell receptor beta chain was recovered during a study of cytotoxic CD8 clonotypes in ibrutinib-treated CLL. The overall study: Response sampling took place at median roughly 12 months of treatment, range 6 to 36.

This clone was seen a single time. Sequencing was designed to attain a depth spanning 1 in 200,000 to 1 in 1 million T cells. The repertoire was sequenced with immunoSEQ multiplex PCR; TCRdb's copy has only in-frame clones and lacks some. Among roughly 300,000 clones listed, approximately 76% were seen once. CDR1 is SGHRS and CDR2 is YFSETQ in the germline V gene. The CDR3 extends over 14 amino acids. Trimming shortened V by 0 bases and J by 0 bases, and 4 bases separated the two germline ends. The chain uses TRBV5-1 and TRBJ2-1; no definite D call. The sequences come from PBMCs, collected at disease progression, from a patient treated with ibrutinib. This receptor was obtained from a human donor with chronic lymphocytic leukemia. CDR3 sequence: CASSLVASYNEQFF. DNA of the CDR3: TGCGCCAGCAGCTTGGTGGCCTCCTACAATGAGCAGTTCTTC.